Below, 23 T cell receptor beta chains from the same sample are listed, as sequenced in a study of cytomegalovirus exposure and HLA in healthy donors. Primers included in the PCR were 60 Vbeta and 13 Jbeta primers. Sequencing was performed with immunoSEQ multiplex PCR; in TCRdb, only in-frame clones are kept and a portion is missing. The sample holds approximately 200,000 clones; 70% to 90% are singletons and the top ten take over 1%. Specimen: PBMCs. Receptors originate from a human donor in good health.

This chain connects TRBV7-9 to TRBJ1-4; 7 bases are a match to TRBD1. V shed 5 bases and J 8 bases; nucleotides not matched to a gene: 8. The V gene's germline CDR1 is SEHNR and CDR2 FQNEAQ (reference sequence). The CDR3 is made up of 14 amino acids. CDR3 loop: CASSPGTAREKLFF. CDR3 sequence (DNA): TGTGCCAGCAGCCCCGGGACAGCTCGCGAAAAACTGTTTTTT.

This chain joins TRBV5-6 and TRBJ2-1; TRBD2 matches at 10 bases. This CDR3 is 17 amino acids long. The trim removed 2 bases at V and 4 bases at J, leaving 9 bases unmatched. The germline gives CDR1 SGHDT, CDR2 YYEEEE. The CDR3 DNA follows: TGTGCCAGCAGCTTTCGTCTCCGACTAGCGGGTTACAATGAGCAGTTCTTC. It specifies CASSFRLRLAGYNEQFF.

The chain uses TRBV5-1 and TRBJ2-1, with 8 positions matching TRBD1. V lost 4 bases to trimming and J lost 7 bases; unmatched junction nucleotides: 4. The CDR3 consists of 13 residues. Germline CDR1 is SGHRS and CDR2 is YFSETQ. CDR3 residues: CASSRDRKNEQFF. CDR3 DNA: TGCGCCAGCAGCCGGGACAGGAAAAATGAGCAGTTCTTC.

The V call is TRBV7-6, the J call TRBJ1-2, with 10 bases matching TRBD1. Trimming removed 3 bases from V and 8 bases from J; junction bases left unmatched: 3. Germline CDR1 SGHVS, CDR2 FNYEAQ. This CDR3 comprises 13 residues. The CDR3 sequence: CASSFGQGDGYTF. Here the CDR3 DNA reads TGTGCCAGCAGCTTTGGACAGGGGGACGGCTACACCTTC.

The rearrangement uses TRBV5-1 and TRBJ1-3, with 11 bases identical to TRBD1. The CDR3 is 16 amino acids. The J segment lost 4 bases and the V segment lost 4 bases, leaving 7 bases of the junction unmatched. Germline V CDR1 and CDR2: SGHRS, YFSETQ. CDR3 amino acids: CASSPGTGGRGNTIYF. Here the CDR3 DNA reads TGCGCCAGCAGCCCCGGGACAGGGGGTCGGGGAAACACCATATATTTT.

The chain joins TRBV28 to TRBJ2-1, with 13 positions matching TRBD2. CDR1 and CDR2 from the germline V gene are MDHEN and SYDVKM. The CDR3 sequence is 16 residues long. Trimming removed 4 bases from V and 5 bases from J; junction bases left unmatched: 5. This CDR3 reads CASSSLAGGPNNEQFF. The CDR3 nucleotides are TGTGCCAGCAGTTCACTAGCGGGAGGGCCCAACAATGAGCAGTTCTTC. Supplemented by reference TRBV28 and TRBJ2-1, the full variable domain reads DVKVTQSSRYLVKRTGEKVFLECVQDMDHENMFWYRQDPGLGLRLIYFSYDVKMKEKGDIPEGYSVSREKKERFSLILESASTNQTSMYLCASSSLAGGPNNEQFFGPGTRLTVL.

This clone is a singleton in its sample. V and J are TRBV19 and TRBJ2-1; D might be TRBD2 (6 bases). CDR1 is LNHDA, CDR2 SQIVND, per germline (reference sequence). The V end was cut by 2 bases, the J end by 6 bases, with 8 bases between. The CDR3 sequence is 13 residues long. CDR3 DNA sequence: TGTGCCAGTAGTATATTCGGGGGCAATGAGCAGTTCTTC. This sequence encodes CASSIFGGNEQFF.

The chain couples TRBV14 to TRBJ1-4; 7 nucleotides line up with TRBD1. The germline V gene has CDR1 SGHDN and CDR2 FVKESK. J lost 4 bases, V lost 3 bases, and 5 bases had no gene match. The CDR3 has 15 residues. CDR3 region: CASSHPTGNNEKLFF. The CDR3 bases are TGTGCCAGCAGCCATCCGACAGGGAATAATGAAAAACTGTTTTTT.

CDR3 residues: CASTAGTRSRNTQYF. DNA for the CDR3: TGTGCCAGCACCGCCGGGACTAGATCGCGCAATACGCAGTATTTT. The rearrangement uses TRBV25-1 and TRBJ2-3, with 8 bases identical to TRBD2. V shed 7 bases, J shed 7 bases, and the junction held 13 bases outside the gene matches. Germline V gene data show CDR1 as MGHDK and CDR2 as SYGVNS. This CDR3 spans 15 amino acids.

The chain couples TRBV2 to TRBJ1-1; no clear D gene. The germline V and J ends were trimmed by 1 base and 3 bases, with 9 bases remaining between them. Germline-derived CDR1 and CDR2 are SNHLY and FYNNEI. The CDR3 is made up of 14 amino acids. CDR3 protein: CASSEDTVDTEAFF. The CDR3 DNA is TGTGCCAGCAGTGAAGACACCGTGGACACTGAAGCTTTCTTT. Full variable domain (missing parts from reference TRBV2 and TRBJ1-1): EPEVTQTPSHQVTQMGQEVILRCVPISNHLYFYWYRQILGQKVEFLVSFYNNEISEKSEIFDDQFSVERPDGSNFTLKIRSTKLEDSAMYFCASSEDTVDTEAFFGQGTRLTVV.

CDR3 sequence: CASSLEGRAGDTQYF. As DNA, the CDR3 is TGTGCCAGCAGCTTAGAGGGGAGGGCGGGAGATACGCAGTATTTT. The chain links TRBV11-2 to TRBJ2-3, with 7 positions matching TRBD2. Per germline, CDR1 SGHAT and CDR2 FQNNGV. Germline trimming cut 0 bases from V and 5 bases from J; bases unmatched to any gene: 5. CDR3 length: 15 residues. Complete variable domain (other parts from reference TRBV11-2 and TRBJ2-3): EAGVAQSPRYKIIEKRQSVAFWCNPISGHATLYWYQQILGQGPKLLIQFQNNGVVDDSQLPKDRFSAERLKGVDSTLKIQPAKLEDSAVYLCASSLEGRAGDTQYFGPGTRLTVL.

The V and J genes are TRBV7-2 and TRBJ2-5; 11 bases are a match to TRBD2. This CDR3 region has 18 residues. V gave up 4 bases and J gave up 4 bases; unmatched junction bases: 14. Looked up from germline, CDR1 is SGHTA and CDR2 is FQGNSA. This CDR3 is CASSSGRLLAGVGETQYF. CDR3 nucleotides: TGTGCCAGCAGCTCCGGACGCTTACTAGCGGGAGTTGGAGAGACCCAGTACTTC.

This clone was observed a handful of times. The rearrangement uses TRBV11-2 and TRBJ2-1, with 10 nucleotides matching TRBD1. CDR3 length: 15 amino acids. Looked up from germline, CDR1 is SGHAT and CDR2 is FQNNGV. V dropped 1 base and J dropped 10; count of bases not matched to a gene: 7. CDR3 residues: CASSLGDRGQREQFF. The CDR3 DNA follows: TGTGCCAGCAGCTTAGGGGACAGGGGCCAAAGGGAGCAGTTCTTC.

The chain combines TRBV5-1 with TRBJ2-4; 7 bases map to TRBD2. The CDR3 is 16 amino acids. V lost 4 bases, J lost 0 bases, and 7 bases stayed unmatched. Germline CDR1 SGHRS, CDR2 YFSETQ. CDR3 in amino acids: CASSPSGTLAKNIQYF. CDR3 coding DNA: TGCGCCAGCAGCCCCAGCGGGACCCTAGCCAAAAACATTCAGTACTTC.

The rearrangement joins TRBV15 to TRBJ1-2, with 7 bases that match TRBD1. J was trimmed by 8 bases and V by 4 bases; bases with no gene match: 4. CDR1 is LNHNV and CDR2 is YYDKDF in the germline V gene (reference sequence). The CDR3 spans 12 residues. The CDR3, as DNA: TGTGCCACCAGCAAAGGGACAGTGGGCTACACCTTC. Its protein product is CATSKGTVGYTF.

The chain carries TRBV7-2 and TRBJ1-5; 8 bases fit TRBD1. After removal of 5 bases from V and 6 bases from J, the junction contained 12 bases not matched to a gene. Germline lookup yields CDR1 SGHTA and CDR2 FQGNSA. CDR3 length: 16 amino acids. In DNA, the CDR3 is TGTGCCAGCAGCACCTCACAGGGGGAGGTGGTTCAGCCCCAGCATTTT. It encodes CASSTSQGEVVQPQHF.

With regard to this clone: Germline is not matched at one junction end, which may reflect a read error. The genes are TRBV7-9 and TRBJ2-7, with TRBD2 identical over 10 bases. The CDR3 spans 17 residues. CDR1 and CDR2 (germline): SEHNR, FQNEAQ (reference sequence). This chain's CDR3 is CSSSSILTSGHSYEQYF. The CDR3, as DNA: TGTTCCAGCAGCTCCATCTTGACTAGCGGGCACTCCTACGAGCAGTACTTC. The full variable domain, completed using reference TRBV7-9 and TRBJ2-7, is DTGVSQNPRHKITKRGQNVTFRCDPISEHNRLYWYRQTLGQGPEFLTYFQNEAQLEKSRLLSDRFSAERPKGSFSTLEIQRTEQGDSAMYLCSSSSILTSGHSYEQYFGPGTRLTVT.

The chain couples TRBV7-9 to TRBJ2-1, with 8 bases identical to TRBD2. This CDR3 is built from 15 residues. Germline assignment: CDR1 SEHNR and CDR2 FQNEAQ (reference sequence). Trimming cost V 1 base and J 12 bases; bases outside gene matches: 11. In nucleotides, the CDR3 is TGTGCCAGCAGCTTAGGTCGGGAGGGGGGAGATGGGCAGTTCTTC. This sequence encodes CASSLGREGGDGQFF.

The V and J genes are TRBV18 and TRBJ1-5, with D possibly being TRBD1 (5 bases). The germline CDR1 and CDR2 sequences are KGHSH and LQKENI. The CDR3 totals 14 residues. V lost 5 bases and J 4 bases, leaving 12 bases between the germline ends. Here the CDR3 DNA reads TGTGCCAGCTCATCTGATTCAGGGAATCAGCCCCAGCATTTT. Translated: CASSSDSGNQPQHF.

The chain employs TRBV28 and TRBJ2-7; 7 positions agree with TRBD2. The CDR3 has 15 amino acids. After removal of 6 bases from V and 0 bases from J, the junction contained 8 bases not matched to a gene. Germline values: CDR1 MDHEN, CDR2 SYDVKM. In DNA form, the CDR3 reads TGTGCCAGCAGACGAAGTGCGGGGGTCTCCTACGAGCAGTACTTC. It yields the protein CASRRSAGVSYEQYF.

This chain joins TRBV10-2 and TRBJ2-7, with 11 bases fitting TRBD2. Losses at the gene ends were 0 bases for V and 2 bases for J; bases not matched to a gene: 6. This CDR3 contains 17 residues. CDR1 WSHSY and CDR2 SAAADI come from the germline V gene. The CDR3 bases are TGCGCCAGCAGTGAGTCGGTAGCGGGAGGGCGAGCCTACGAGCAGTACTTC. As protein: CASSESVAGGRAYEQYF.

This chain connects TRBV28 to TRBJ1-2; the D gene is possibly TRBD1 (5 bases). Germline assignment: CDR1 MDHEN and CDR2 SYDVKM. V was trimmed by 3 bases and J by 4 bases, leaving 9 bases between them. CDR3 size: 13 residues. CDR3 in amino acids: CASSFQRGYGYTF. DNA for the CDR3: TGTGCCAGCAGTTTTCAAAGGGGCTATGGCTACACCTTC.

Details on this clone: One end of the junction does not line up with germline, which may come from a read error. V usage is TRBV7-9 and J usage is TRBJ2-1; D unclear. The CDR3 has 12 amino acids. Germline CDR1 and CDR2: SEHNR and FQNEAQ (reference sequence). The CDR3 is CSSSSFVNWQFF. The CDR3 bases are TGTTCCAGCAGCTCCTTTGTTAATTGGCAGTTCTTC.